The sample holds one count of the clone carrying this T cell receptor beta chain. The antigen remains undetermined. These data come from a study of T cell responses to AZD1222 COVID-19 vaccine. Study-wide results and caveats: Donors were mostly white British, more females; clonal diversity possibly underestimated.

The table came from immunoSEQ multiplex PCR; TCRdb's copy has only in-frame clones and leaves some out. The data contain around 150,000 clones, roughly 91% of them singletons. The germline gives CDR1 SGHDN, CDR2 FVKESK. The CDR3 runs to 16 residues. Trimming stripped 1 base from V and 4 bases from J, with 13 bases between. The source material was peripheral blood, sampled 28 days after the second AZD1222 dose. This TCR was sampled from an adult who received the AZD1222 COVID-19 vaccine. The V gene is TRBV14, the J gene TRBJ2-2, with a tentative D call TRBD2 (6 bases). Here the CDR3 reads CASSQGTGRGTGELFF. As DNA, the CDR3 is TGTGCCAGCAGCCAAGGGACCGGGAGAGGCACCGGGGAGCTGTTTTTT.